Listed here are 27 T cell receptor beta chains from one sample, sequenced in a study of identical twins. TCRdb re-analysed the 5' RACE reads in MiXCR, keeping a single row per CDR3 protein. The sample records about 500,000 distinct CDR3 sequences, roughly an eighth being singletons. The same sample was also used in a study of yellow fever vaccine responses in identical twins.

Sequenced sample: CD4+ T cells sorted from blood. The receptors were sampled from a young woman in good health.

This clonotype was detected a few times. This chain joins TRBV12-3 or TRBV12-4 and TRBJ2-7; D possibly corresponds to TRBD1 (6 bases). Between the trimmed V and J ends, which lost 2 bases and 4 bases, there was a span of 15 bases. This CDR3 has 15 residues. The CDR3 region has the DNA TGTGCCAGCAGTTTAAATGGAGCAGGGACATACGAGCAGTACTTC. Translating it yields CASSLNGAGTYEQYF.

CDR3 DNA: TGTGCCTGGAGTCCCCGGGACAGGGCTTACAATGAGCAGTTCTTC. Translated, it gives CAWSPRDRAYNEQFF. This sequence joins TRBV30 and TRBJ2-1; 9 positions match TRBD1. CDR1 and CDR2 from the germline V gene are GTSNPN and SVGIG (reference sequence). Trimming at V came to 2 bases and at J to 4 bases, leaving 6 bases not matched to a gene. This CDR3 region has 15 residues.

This clonotype was counted between two and nine times. J is TRBJ2-4 and V is TRBV2, with D possibly being TRBD2 (5 bases). Germline assignment: CDR1 SNHLY and CDR2 FYNNEI. This CDR3 has 11 residues. The V gene lost 8 bases and the J gene lost 15 bases, with 17 bases spanning the gap. CDR3 residues: CASGSVRTAYF. CDR3 in DNA: TGTGCCAGCGGCTCTGTCCGGACTGCGTACTTC.

V and J are TRBV7-8 and TRBJ2-3; 8 nucleotides agree with TRBD1. After removal of 4 bases from V and 5 bases from J, the junction contained 11 bases not matched to a gene. CDR1 SGHVS and CDR2 FQNEAQ come from the germline V gene. This CDR3 spans 16 amino acids. The CDR3, as DNA: TGTGCCAGCAGCTCCCTGACAGGGGAGAACCTAGATACGCAGTATTTT. Protein: CASSSLTGENLDTQYF.

This clonotype was detected only a few times. This rearrangement joins TRBV5-6 to TRBJ2-1; perhaps D is TRBD1 or TRBD2 (6 bases each). The CDR3 length is 17 residues. Deletions cut 5 bases from V and 4 bases from J, with 22 bases between. Germline V gene sequence: CDR1 SGHDT, CDR2 YYEEEE. The CDR3 sequence: CASRPRGGRSVYNEQFF. CDR3 in DNA: TGTGCCAGCAGGCCTCGTGGGGGGCGGAGCGTTTACAATGAGCAGTTCTTC.

This clonotype was picked up a small number of times. The genes are TRBV5-5 and TRBJ2-7; D call uncertain. Per the germline V gene, CDR1 is SGHKS and CDR2 is YYEKEE (reference sequence). The germline V and J ends were trimmed by 0 bases and 3 bases, with 10 bases remaining between them. The CDR3 consists of 14 residues. The CDR3 loop reads CASSLVDRYYEQYF. The CDR3 region has the DNA TGTGCCAGCAGCTTGGTTGATAGGTACTACGAGCAGTACTTC.

V usage is TRBV10-3 and J usage is TRBJ2-2; no firm D call. This CDR3 has 16 amino acids. V lost 3 bases and J 0 bases, leaving 11 bases between the germline ends. The V gene's germline CDR1 is ENHRY and CDR2 SYGVKD. For the CDR3, the DNA is TGTGCCATCAGTGATGTTTGGCAGGCGAACACCGGGGAGCTGTTTTTT. Encoded protein: CAISDVWQANTGELFF.

The rearrangement links TRBV5-6 to TRBJ2-4, with TRBD1 identical over 9 bases. The CDR3 covers 14 residues. Germline-derived CDR1 and CDR2 are SGHDT and YYEEEE. J lost 7 bases, V lost 5 bases, and 7 bases had no gene match. CDR3 region: CASRAKDRGNIQYF. The CDR3 nucleotides read TGTGCCAGCAGGGCAAAGGACAGGGGTAACATTCAGTACTTC.

This rearrangement joins TRBV18 to TRBJ1-6, with unresolved D. The germline CDR1 and CDR2 sequences are KGHSH and LQKENI. The CDR3 runs 14 residues. V was cut by 3 bases and J by 4 bases, with 7 bases left in between. The CDR3 nucleotides read TGTGCCAGCTCACCGGCCGCTTATAATTCACCCCTCCACTTT. Translation: CASSPAAYNSPLHF.

This sequence joins TRBV2 and TRBJ2-7; TRBD2 matches 9 bases. There are 13 residues in the CDR3. CDR1 is SNHLY, CDR2 FYNNEI, per germline. The V gene end was trimmed by 7 bases and the J gene end by 5 bases; junction bases not matched to a gene: 6. CDR3 loop: CASTGRGGHEQYF. For the CDR3, the DNA is TGTGCCAGCACTGGGCGGGGGGGCCACGAGCAGTACTTC.

This clonotype was seen at least ten times. The chain combines TRBV11-2 with TRBJ2-7; D may be TRBD2 (5 bases). The CDR3 is 16 residues long. The ends were cut back, 4 bases at V and 8 bases at J, with 24 bases in the middle. The germline V gene has CDR1 SGHAT and CDR2 FQNNGV. This CDR3 is CASSSPRVAPRSQQYF. In DNA form, the CDR3 reads TGTGCCAGCAGCTCCCCTCGAGTAGCGCCGAGATCACAGCAGTACTTC.

The V gene is TRBV10-3, the J gene TRBJ2-3; 11 nucleotides match TRBD2. CDR1 is ENHRY and CDR2 is SYGVKD in the germline V gene. The CDR3 sequence is 15 residues long. The V segment lost 6 bases and the J segment 4 bases; nucleotides outside the gene matches: 6. Written as DNA, the CDR3 is TGTGCCATCAGCGCCGGGACTAGCGGCCCAGATACGCAGTATTTT. This translates into CAISAGTSGPDTQYF.

The chain has TRBV15 and TRBJ2-1, with D tentatively TRBD1 (5 bases). V lost 5 bases, J lost 3 bases, and 14 bases lay in between. This CDR3 spans 15 amino acids. In germline, CDR1 is LNHNV, CDR2 YYDKDF (reference sequence). CDR3 DNA: TGTGCCACCAGCGTAGGGGCCAGGAGCTACAATGAGCAGTTCTTC. This translates into CATSVGARSYNEQFF.

This clonotype was picked up a small number of times. CDR3 nucleotide sequence: TGTGCCAGCAGTGTCCGACAGTACAATGAGCAGTTCTTC. Encoded protein: CASSVRQYNEQFF. This chain joins TRBV2 and TRBJ2-1, with a possible D match to TRBD1 (5 bases). V was cut by 4 bases and J by 4 bases, with 8 bases left in between. The CDR3 runs to 13 residues. Germline V gives CDR1 SNHLY, CDR2 FYNNEI.

The sample holds a few counts of this clonotype. The chain uses TRBV5-5 and TRBJ2-1; 10 bases match TRBD1. This CDR3 region has 15 residues. V shed 5 bases and J 9 bases; nucleotides not matched to a gene: 11. The germline CDR1 and CDR2 sequences are SGHKS and YYEKEE (reference sequence). The CDR3: CASSQPGQGFGEQFF. CDR3 DNA: TGTGCCAGCAGTCAGCCGGGACAGGGGTTTGGTGAGCAGTTCTTC.

The genes are TRBV27 and TRBJ2-3, with 7 bases matching TRBD2. The CDR3 loop spans 17 amino acids. CDR1 is MNHEY, CDR2 SMNVEV, per germline (reference sequence). The trim removed 0 bases at V and 0 bases at J, leaving 6 bases unmatched. In DNA form, the CDR3 reads TGTGCCAGCAGTTTATCAAGTGCCGGGAGGAGCACAGATACGCAGTATTTT. Translating gives CASSLSSAGRSTDTQYF.

There are many counts of this clonotype. This sequence joins TRBV3-1 and TRBJ1-2; D perhaps matches TRBD1 (6 bases). V lost 1 base to trimming and J lost 2 bases, with 11 bases between them. Germline assignment: CDR1 LGHDT and CDR2 YNNKEL (reference sequence). The CDR3 has 15 amino acids. CDR3 sequence (DNA): TGTGCCAGCAGCCAAGGAGTCCAGGGGAACTATGGCTACACCTTC. Its protein is CASSQGVQGNYGYTF.

This chain joins TRBV20-1 and TRBJ2-2; TRBD2 agrees at 7 bases. Germline V gene sequence: CDR1 DFQATT, CDR2 SNEGSKA (reference sequence). V shed 2 bases and J 0 bases; nucleotides not matched to a gene: 9. This CDR3 has 17 amino acids. Here the CDR3 DNA reads TGCAGTGCTAGACCCTGGAGGGCGGGAGCGAACACCGGGGAGCTGTTTTTT. Translation: CSARPWRAGANTGELFF.

This clonotype was recorded a few times. V usage is TRBV28 and J usage is TRBJ2-3; no definite D call. The germline V and J ends were trimmed by 2 bases and 11 bases, with 11 bases remaining between them. This CDR3 has 12 amino acids. Germline V gene lookup returns CDR1 MDHEN and CDR2 SYDVKM. This chain's CDR3 is CASSLIGIGQYF. The CDR3 bases are TGTGCCAGCAGTTTAATAGGAATCGGGCAGTATTTT.

V and J are TRBV6-2 or TRBV6-3 and TRBJ1-6, with TRBD1 as a possible D gene (5 bases). Trimming pared 2 bases from V and 6 bases from J, leaving 11 bases between. The CDR3 extends over 15 amino acids. CDR1 MNHEY and CDR2 SVGEGT come from the germline V gene. DNA of the CDR3: TGTGCCAGCAGTTACGGGGGTGATGGTAATTCACCCCTCCACTTT. It specifies CASSYGGDGNSPLHF.

In this sample, this clonotype turned up many times. The chain carries TRBV5-6 and TRBJ2-3, with D perhaps TRBD1 or TRBD2 (5 bases each). The length of the CDR3 is 14 residues. With 0 bases removed from V and 3 bases from J, the gap between germline ends came to 8 bases. Germline V gives CDR1 SGHDT, CDR2 YYEEEE. The CDR3, as DNA: TGTGCCAGCAGCTTGGCAGGGACGACAGATACGCAGTATTTT. Protein product: CASSLAGTTDTQYF.

This clonotype appeared a single time. The rearrangement joins TRBV27 to TRBJ1-1; D is possibly TRBD1 (6 bases). The CDR3 length is 15 residues. Germline-derived CDR1 and CDR2 are MNHEY and SMNVEV (reference sequence). V gave up 6 bases and J gave up 0 bases, with 14 bases separating them. The chain's CDR3 is CASSNAPGVNTEAFF. The DNA for the CDR3 is TGTGCCAGCAGCAACGCCCCAGGGGTGAACACTGAAGCTTTCTTT.

This clonotype was recorded a few times. The rearrangement links TRBV6-1 to TRBJ1-1, with 7 bases identical to TRBD1. CDR1 MNHNS and CDR2 SASEGT come from the germline V gene. The V gene end was trimmed by 7 bases and the J gene end by 6 bases; junction bases not matched to a gene: 8. This CDR3 contains 13 residues. CDR3: CASTEGANPEAFF. The CDR3 DNA reads as TGTGCCAGCACGGAGGGGGCGAATCCTGAAGCTTTCTTT.

This clonotype was recorded a few times. The chain links TRBV2 to TRBJ2-2; unclear D gene. CDR3 length equals 14 residues. Germline V lookup: CDR1 SNHLY, CDR2 FYNNEI. Trimming took off 6 bases at V and 2 bases at J, with 10 bases between the two ends. The CDR3 here is CASRSEFNTGELFF. The CDR3 DNA sequence: TGTGCCAGCAGATCGGAGTTTAACACCGGGGAGCTGTTTTTT.

This clonotype was picked up a small number of times. The chain employs TRBV2 and TRBJ2-7, with D perhaps TRBD2 (7 bases). CDR3 size: 13 residues. In germline, CDR1 is SNHLY, CDR2 FYNNEI. V lost 5 bases and J 7 bases, leaving 15 bases between the germline ends. As DNA, the CDR3 is TGTGCCAGCAGTAAAGGGGGGGAAGGAGAGCAGTACTTC. This codes for CASSKGGEGEQYF.

The chain recombines TRBV6-5 with TRBJ1-4; D might be TRBD1 (5 bases). V lost 3 bases and J 8 bases, leaving 13 bases between the germline ends. The germline CDR1 and CDR2 sequences are MNHEY and SVGAGI. There are 14 residues in the CDR3. The chain's CDR3 is CASSYRGFQEKLFF. CDR3 sequence (DNA): TGTGCCAGCAGTTATAGGGGTTTTCAGGAAAAACTGTTTTTT.

The V gene is TRBV5-6, the J gene TRBJ2-7; 9 positions match TRBD2. The CDR3 consists of 18 residues. Germline CDR1 reads SGHDT; CDR2 reads YYEEEE. V shed 7 bases, J shed 0 bases, and the junction held 17 bases outside the gene matches. The chain's CDR3 is CASGSRGLAGIISYEQYF. As DNA, the CDR3 is TGTGCCAGCGGATCACGGGGTCTAGCGGGGATAATCTCCTACGAGCAGTACTTC.